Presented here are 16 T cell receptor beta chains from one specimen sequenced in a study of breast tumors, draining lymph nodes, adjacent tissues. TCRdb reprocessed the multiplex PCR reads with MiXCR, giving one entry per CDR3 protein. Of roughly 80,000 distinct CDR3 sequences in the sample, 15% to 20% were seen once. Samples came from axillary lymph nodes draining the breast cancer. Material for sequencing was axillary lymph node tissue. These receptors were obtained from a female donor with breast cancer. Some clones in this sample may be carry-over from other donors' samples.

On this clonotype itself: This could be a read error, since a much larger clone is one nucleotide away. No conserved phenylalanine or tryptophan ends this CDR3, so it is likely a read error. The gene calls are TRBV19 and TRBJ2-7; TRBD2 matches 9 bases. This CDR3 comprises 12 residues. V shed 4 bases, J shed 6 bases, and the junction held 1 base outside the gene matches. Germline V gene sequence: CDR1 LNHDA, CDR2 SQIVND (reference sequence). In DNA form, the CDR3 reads TGTGCCAGTAGTAGCGGGAGGGCCGAGCAGTACCTC. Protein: CASSSGRAEQYL.

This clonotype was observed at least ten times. CDR3 sequence reads: CASSLVPISGMFKSEQFF. The CDR3 nucleotides are TGCGCCAGCAGCTTGGTTCCTATAAGCGGGATGTTCAAGAGTGAGCAGTTCTTC. The chain recombines TRBV5-1 with TRBJ2-1, with 7 nucleotides matching TRBD2. The CDR3 has 18 amino acids. V lost 0 bases to trimming and J lost 9 bases; unmatched junction nucleotides: 18. CDR1 SGHRS and CDR2 YFSETQ come from the germline V gene. The full variable domain, in which reference TRBV5-1 and TRBJ2-1 provide the parts outside the CDR3, is KAGVTQTPRYLIKTRGQQVTLSCSPISGHRSVSWYQQTPGQGLQFLFEYFSETQRNKGNFPGRFSGRQFSNSRSEMNVSTLELGDSALYLCASSLVPISGMFKSEQFFGPGTRLTVL.

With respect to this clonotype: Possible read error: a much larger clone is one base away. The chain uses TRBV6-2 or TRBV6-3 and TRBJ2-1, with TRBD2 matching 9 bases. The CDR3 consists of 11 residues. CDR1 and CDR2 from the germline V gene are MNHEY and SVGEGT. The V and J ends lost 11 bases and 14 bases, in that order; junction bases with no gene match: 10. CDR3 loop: CAGTLAGREFF. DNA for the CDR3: TGTGCCGGCACTCTAGCGGGGCGTGAGTTCTTC.

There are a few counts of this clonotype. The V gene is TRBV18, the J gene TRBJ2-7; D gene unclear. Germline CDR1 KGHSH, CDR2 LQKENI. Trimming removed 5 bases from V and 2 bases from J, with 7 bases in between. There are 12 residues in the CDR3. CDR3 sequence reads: CASSGSTYEQYF. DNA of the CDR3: TGTGCCAGCTCAGGGTCGACCTACGAGCAGTACTTC.

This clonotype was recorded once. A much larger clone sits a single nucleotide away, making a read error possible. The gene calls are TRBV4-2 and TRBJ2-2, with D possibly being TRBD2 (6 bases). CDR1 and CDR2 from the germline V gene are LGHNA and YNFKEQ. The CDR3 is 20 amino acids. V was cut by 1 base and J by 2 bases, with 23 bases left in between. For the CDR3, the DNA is TGTGCCAGCAGCCAAGGGGCCGTTAGGGGAAGGAGGGCTAACACCGGGGAGCTGTTTTTT. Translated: CASSQGAVRGRRANTGELFF.

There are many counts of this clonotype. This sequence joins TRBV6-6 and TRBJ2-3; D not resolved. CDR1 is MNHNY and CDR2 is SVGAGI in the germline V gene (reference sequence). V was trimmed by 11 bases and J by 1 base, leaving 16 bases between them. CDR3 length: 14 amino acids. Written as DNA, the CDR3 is TGTGCCGCAAGAGTGGGCCCCGGCACAGATACGCAGTATTTT. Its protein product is CAARVGPGTDTQYF.

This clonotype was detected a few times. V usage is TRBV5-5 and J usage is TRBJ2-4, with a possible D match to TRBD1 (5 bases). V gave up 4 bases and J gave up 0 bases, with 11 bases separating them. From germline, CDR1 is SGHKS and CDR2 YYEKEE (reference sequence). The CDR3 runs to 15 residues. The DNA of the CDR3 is TGTGCCAGCAGCCCCGGACATTTAGCCAAAAACATTCAGTACTTC. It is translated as CASSPGHLAKNIQYF. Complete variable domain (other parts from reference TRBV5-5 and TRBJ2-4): DAGVTQSPTHLIKTRGQQVTLRCSPISGHKSVSWYQQVLGQGPQFIFQYYEKEERGRGNFPDRFSARQFPNYSSELNVNALLLGDSALYLCASSPGHLAKNIQYFGAGTRLSVL.

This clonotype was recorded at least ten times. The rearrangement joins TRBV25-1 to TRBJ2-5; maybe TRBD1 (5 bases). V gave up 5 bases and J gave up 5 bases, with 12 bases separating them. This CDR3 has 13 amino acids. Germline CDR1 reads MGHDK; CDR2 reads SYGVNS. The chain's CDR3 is CASSPRARETQYF. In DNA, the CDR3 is TGTGCCAGCAGTCCCAGGGCGAGGGAGACCCAGTACTTC.

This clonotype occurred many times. CDR3 bases: TGTGCCATCAGTACTAGCGGGAGGTTCACAGATACGCAGTATTTT. Its translation is CAISTSGRFTDTQYF. The chain combines TRBV10-3 with TRBJ2-3; TRBD2 aligns across 12 bases. Germline assignment: CDR1 ENHRY and CDR2 SYGVKD. With V trimmed by 5 bases and J by 2 bases, 2 bases remained unmatched. The CDR3 is 15 residues long.

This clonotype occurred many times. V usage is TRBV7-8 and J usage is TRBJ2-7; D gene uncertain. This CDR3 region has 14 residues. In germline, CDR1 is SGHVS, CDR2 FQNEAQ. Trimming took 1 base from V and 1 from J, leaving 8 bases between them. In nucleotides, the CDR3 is TGTGCCAGCAGCTTAGGAAGAACATCCTACGAGCAGTACTTC. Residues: CASSLGRTSYEQYF.

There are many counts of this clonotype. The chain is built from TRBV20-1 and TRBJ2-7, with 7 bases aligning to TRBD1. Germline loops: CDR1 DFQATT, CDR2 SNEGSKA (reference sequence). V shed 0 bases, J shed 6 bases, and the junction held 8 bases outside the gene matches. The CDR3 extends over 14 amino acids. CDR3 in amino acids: CSARDYRGGVEQYF. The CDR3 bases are TGCAGTGCTAGAGACTACAGGGGCGGCGTCGAGCAGTACTTC.

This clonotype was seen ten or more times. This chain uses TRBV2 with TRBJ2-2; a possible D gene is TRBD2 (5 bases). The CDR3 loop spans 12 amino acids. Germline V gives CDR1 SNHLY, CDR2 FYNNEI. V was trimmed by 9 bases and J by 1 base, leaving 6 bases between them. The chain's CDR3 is CASRENTGELFF. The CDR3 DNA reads TGTGCCAGTCGGGAGAACACCGGGGAGCTGTTTTTT.

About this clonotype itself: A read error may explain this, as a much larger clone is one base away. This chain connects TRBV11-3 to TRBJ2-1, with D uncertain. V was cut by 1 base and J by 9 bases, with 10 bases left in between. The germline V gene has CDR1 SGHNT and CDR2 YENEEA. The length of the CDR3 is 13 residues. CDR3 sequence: CASSLASRIEQFF. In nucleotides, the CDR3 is TGTGCCAGCAGCTTAGCGTCTCGTATTGAGCAGTTCTTC.

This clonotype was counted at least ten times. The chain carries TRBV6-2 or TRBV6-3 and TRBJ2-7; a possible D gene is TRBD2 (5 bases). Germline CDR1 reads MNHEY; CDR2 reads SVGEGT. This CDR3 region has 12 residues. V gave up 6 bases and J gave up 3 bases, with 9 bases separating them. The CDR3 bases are TGTGCCAGCAGCTCGGGAAACTACGAGCAGTACTTC. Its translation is CASSSGNYEQYF.

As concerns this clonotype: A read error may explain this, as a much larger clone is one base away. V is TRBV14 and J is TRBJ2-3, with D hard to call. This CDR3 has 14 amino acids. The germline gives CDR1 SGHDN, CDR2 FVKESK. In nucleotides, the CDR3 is TGTGCCAGCGGCCAGTTCGCGACAACCTATACGCAGTATTTT. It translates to CASGQFATTYTQYF.

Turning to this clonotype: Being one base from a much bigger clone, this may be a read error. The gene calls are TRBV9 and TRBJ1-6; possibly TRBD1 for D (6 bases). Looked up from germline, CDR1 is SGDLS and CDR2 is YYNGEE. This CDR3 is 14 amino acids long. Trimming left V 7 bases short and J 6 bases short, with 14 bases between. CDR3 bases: TGTGCCAGCGGAGGGGGACTGGCTAATTCACCCCTCCACTTT. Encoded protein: CASGGGLANSPLHF.